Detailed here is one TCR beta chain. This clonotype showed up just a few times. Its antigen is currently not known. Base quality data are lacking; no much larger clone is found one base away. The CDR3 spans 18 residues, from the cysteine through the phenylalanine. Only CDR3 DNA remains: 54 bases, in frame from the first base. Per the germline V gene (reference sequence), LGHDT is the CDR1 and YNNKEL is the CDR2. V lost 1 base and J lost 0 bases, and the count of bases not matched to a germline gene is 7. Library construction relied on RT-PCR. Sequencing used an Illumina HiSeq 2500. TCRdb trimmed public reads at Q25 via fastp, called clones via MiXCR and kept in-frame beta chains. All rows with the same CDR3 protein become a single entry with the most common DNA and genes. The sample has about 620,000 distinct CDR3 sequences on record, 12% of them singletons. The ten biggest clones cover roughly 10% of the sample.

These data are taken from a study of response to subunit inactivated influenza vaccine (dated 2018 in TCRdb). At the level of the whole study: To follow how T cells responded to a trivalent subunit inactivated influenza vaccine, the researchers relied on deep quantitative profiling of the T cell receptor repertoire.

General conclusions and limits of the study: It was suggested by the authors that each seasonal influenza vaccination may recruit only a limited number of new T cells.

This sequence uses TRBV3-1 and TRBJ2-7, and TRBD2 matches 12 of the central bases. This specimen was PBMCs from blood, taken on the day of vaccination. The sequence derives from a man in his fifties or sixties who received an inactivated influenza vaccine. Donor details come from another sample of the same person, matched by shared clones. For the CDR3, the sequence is CASSQVLAGGPFSYEQYF. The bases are TGTGCCAGCAGCCAAGTACTAGCGGGGGGCCCCTTCTCCTACGAGCAGTACTTC.